Following are 6 T cell receptor beta chains from one sample sequenced in a study of blood T cell repertoires in COVID-19. Measured with immunoSEQ multiplex PCR; TCRdb has only the in-frame clones, and not every one. The sample gives tens of thousands of clones, 65% to 90% of which show up once; 1.4% is in the top ten. The sequenced material came from peripheral blood. Receptor source: a woman aged 60-75 years with acute or convalescent COVID-19.

The chain joins TRBV11-2 to TRBJ2-1; TRBD1 matches at 7 bases. Germline lookup yields CDR1 SGHAT and CDR2 FQNNGV. This CDR3 spans 13 amino acids. V shed 5 bases and J 6 bases; nucleotides not matched to a gene: 4. The CDR3 protein is CASSHPGGNEQFF. In nucleotides, the CDR3 is TGTGCCAGCAGCCATCCAGGGGGCAATGAGCAGTTCTTC.

The V and J genes are TRBV29-1 and TRBJ2-1; the match to TRBD2 covers 12 bases. The CDR3 has 14 residues. Looked up from germline, CDR1 is SQVTM and CDR2 is ANQGSEA. V trimming: 4 bases; J trimming: 9 bases; junction bases outside the gene matches: 7. The CDR3 DNA reads TGCAGCGTTGCTCTGGCTAGCGGGGGGGGTGAGCAGTTCTTC. This sequence encodes CSVALASGGGEQFF.

This chain uses TRBV6-5 with TRBJ2-7; perhaps TRBD1 as D (5 bases). Trimming removed 2 bases from V and 5 bases from J, with 10 bases in between. Germline V CDR1 and CDR2: MNHEY, SVGAGI. This CDR3 is 13 amino acids long. CDR3 protein: CASSYRGLDEQYF. The CDR3 DNA is TGTGCCAGCAGTTACAGGGGTTTAGACGAGCAGTACTTC.

CDR3 sequence: CASGRPNTGELFF. Here the CDR3 DNA reads TGTGCCAGTGGGCGCCCGAACACCGGGGAGCTGTTTTTT. The chain uses TRBV19 and TRBJ2-2; no definite D call. This CDR3 contains 13 residues. Germline V gives CDR1 LNHDA, CDR2 SQIVND (reference sequence). Trimming left V 8 bases short and J 0 bases short, with 7 bases between. Supplemented by reference TRBV19 and TRBJ2-2, the full variable domain reads DGGITQSPKYLFRKEGQNVTLSCEQNLNHDAMYWYRQDPGQGLRLIYYSQIVNDFQKGDIAEGYSVSREKKESFPLTVTSAQKNPTAFYLCASGRPNTGELFFGEGSRLTVL.

The rearrangement joins TRBV19 to TRBJ2-3; D possibly corresponds to TRBD2 (6 bases). The V end was cut by 7 bases, the J end by 2 bases, with 16 bases between. CDR3 length equals 15 residues. From germline, CDR1 is LNHDA and CDR2 SQIVND (reference sequence). CDR3 loop: CASKRLGGATDTQYF. As DNA, the CDR3 is TGTGCCAGTAAGCGGCTTGGCGGGGCCACAGATACGCAGTATTTT.

The J gene is TRBJ1-3, the V gene TRBV10-3, with TRBD1 matching over 8 bases. The CDR3 runs 16 residues. With V trimmed by 4 bases and J by 4 bases, 9 bases remained unmatched. Germline V gene lookup returns CDR1 ENHRY and CDR2 SYGVKD. CDR3 bases: TGTGCCATCAGTGGAAGGCAGGGGGCGCGGGGAAACACCATATATTTT. Protein sequence: CAISGRQGARGNTIYF.